Below, 5 T cell receptor beta chains from the same sample are listed, as sequenced in a study of cytomegalovirus exposure and HLA in healthy donors. PCR employed 60 Vbeta and 13 Jbeta primers. Repertoires were generated with immunoSEQ multiplex PCR, while TCRdb's copy carries only in-frame clones and drops some. Among 130,000 or so clones listed, about 74% were seen once. Sequencing used PBMCs. All receptors come from a man aged 18-30 years in good health and CMV-seropositive.

The chain has TRBV10-3 and TRBJ2-1; 15 positions match TRBD2. The CDR3 extends over 19 amino acids. V shed 0 bases, J shed 6 bases, and the junction held 9 bases outside the gene matches. Germline assignment: CDR1 ENHRY and CDR2 SYGVKD. CDR3 coding DNA: TGTGCCATCAGTGAGTCTCGGGGGGGGACTAGCGGGAGGCGCAATGAGCAGTTCTTC. This sequence encodes CAISESRGGTSGRRNEQFF.

The V gene is TRBV19, the J gene TRBJ1-4, with 7 bases aligning to TRBD1. Germline lookup yields CDR1 LNHDA and CDR2 SQIVND (reference sequence). The trim removed 5 bases at V and 6 bases at J, leaving 6 bases unmatched. The CDR3 is 14 residues long. CDR3 DNA: TGTGCCAGTAGTCTCTACAGGGGTGATGAAAAACTGTTTTTT. It is translated as CASSLYRGDEKLFF.

This clone was observed a handful of times. The chain couples TRBV18 to TRBJ1-4; TRBD1 matches 9 bases. CDR1 KGHSH and CDR2 LQKENI come from the germline V gene. This CDR3 has 15 amino acids. With V trimmed by 1 base and J by 8 bases, 5 bases remained unmatched. The CDR3 loop is CASSPRDRVGEKLFF. The CDR3, as DNA: TGTGCCAGCTCACCACGGGACAGGGTGGGCGAAAAACTGTTTTTT.

The J gene is TRBJ2-7, the V gene TRBV27, with a possible D match to TRBD1 (6 bases). The V gene lost 0 bases and the J gene lost 6 bases, with 9 bases spanning the gap. This CDR3 is 13 amino acids long. CDR1 is MNHEY and CDR2 is SMNVEV in the germline V gene (reference sequence). The CDR3: CASSLSWGPEQYF. CDR3 nucleotides: TGTGCCAGCAGTTTATCGTGGGGGCCCGAGCAGTACTTC.

The chain carries TRBV14 and TRBJ1-1, with a tentative D call TRBD1 (6 bases). The V gene lost 2 bases and the J gene lost 4 bases, with 8 bases spanning the gap. The CDR3 consists of 13 residues. The germline V gene has CDR1 SGHDN and CDR2 FVKESK. CDR3 nucleotides: TGTGCCAGCAGCCAATCCAGGGGCACTGAAGCTTTCTTT. This gives the protein CASSQSRGTEAFF. Full variable domain (remainder filled in from reference TRBV14 and TRBJ1-1): EAGVTQFPSHSVIEKGQTVTLRCDPISGHDNLYWYRRVMGKEIKFLLHFVKESKQDESGMPNNRFLAERTGGTYSTLKVQPAELEDSGVYFCASSQSRGTEAFFGQGTRLTVV.